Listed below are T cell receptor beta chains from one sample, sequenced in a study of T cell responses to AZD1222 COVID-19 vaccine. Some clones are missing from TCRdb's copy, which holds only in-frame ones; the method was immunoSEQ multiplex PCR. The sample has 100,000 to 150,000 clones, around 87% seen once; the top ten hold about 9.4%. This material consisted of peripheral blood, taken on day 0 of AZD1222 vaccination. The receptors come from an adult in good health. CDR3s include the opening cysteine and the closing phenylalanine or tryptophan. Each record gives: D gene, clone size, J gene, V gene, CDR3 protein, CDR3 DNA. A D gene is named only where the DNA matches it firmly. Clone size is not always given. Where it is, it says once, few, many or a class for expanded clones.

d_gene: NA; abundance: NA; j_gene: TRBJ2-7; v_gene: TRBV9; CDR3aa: CASSSRPQGSPYEQYF; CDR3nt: TGTGCCAGCAGCTCCCGCCCCCAGGGATCTCCCTACGAGCAGTACTTC
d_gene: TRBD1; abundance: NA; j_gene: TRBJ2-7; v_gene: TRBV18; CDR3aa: CASSPRTGGPYEQYF; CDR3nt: TGTGCCAGCTCACCCCGGACAGGGGGCCCTTACGAGCAGTACTTC
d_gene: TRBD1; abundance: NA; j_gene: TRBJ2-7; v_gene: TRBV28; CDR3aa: CASCGQGAYEQYF; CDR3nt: TGTGCCAGCTGTGGACAGGGGGCCTACGAGCAGTACTTC
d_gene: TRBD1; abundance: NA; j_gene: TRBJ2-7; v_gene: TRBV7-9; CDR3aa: CASSPPSTGSSYEQYF; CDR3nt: TGTGCCAGCAGTCCCCCGTCGACAGGGAGCTCCTACGAGCAGTACTTC
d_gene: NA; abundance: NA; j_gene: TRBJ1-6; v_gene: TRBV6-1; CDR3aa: CASSDHREGWF; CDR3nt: TGTGCCAGCAGTGATCACCGGGAGGGGTGGTTT
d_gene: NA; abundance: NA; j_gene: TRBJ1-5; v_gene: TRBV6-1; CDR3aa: CASSERWGLGNQPQHF; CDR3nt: TGTGCCAGCAGTGAAAGATGGGGCCTCGGCAATCAGCCCCAGCATTTT
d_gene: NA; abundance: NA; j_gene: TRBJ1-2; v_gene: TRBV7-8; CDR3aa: CASSFGGGPKGYTF; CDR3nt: TGTGCCAGCAGCTTTGGTGGGGGCCCTAAGGGCTACACCTTC
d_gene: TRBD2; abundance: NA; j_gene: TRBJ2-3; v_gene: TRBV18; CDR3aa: CASSPLAGERTQYF; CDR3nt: TGTGCCAGCTCACCACTAGCGGGAGAGCGAACGCAGTATTTT
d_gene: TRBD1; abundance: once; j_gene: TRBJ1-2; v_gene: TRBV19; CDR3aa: CASSPEHGTGVPYGYTF; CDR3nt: TGTGCCAGTAGTCCTGAGCACGGGACAGGGGTCCCCTATGGCTACACCTTC
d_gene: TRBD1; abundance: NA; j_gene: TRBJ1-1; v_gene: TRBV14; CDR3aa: CASSPRTGFGMNTEAFF; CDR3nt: TGTGCCAGCAGCCCGCGGACAGGCTTTGGTATGAACACTGAAGCTTTCTTT
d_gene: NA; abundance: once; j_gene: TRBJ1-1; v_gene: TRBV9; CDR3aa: CASSVVTANTEAFF; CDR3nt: TGTGCCAGCAGCGTAGTGACGGCGAACACTGAAGCTTTCTTT
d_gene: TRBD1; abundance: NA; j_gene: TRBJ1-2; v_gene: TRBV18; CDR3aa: CASSFRGSGYTF; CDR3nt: TGTGCCAGCTCATTCAGGGGGTCCGGCTACACCTTC
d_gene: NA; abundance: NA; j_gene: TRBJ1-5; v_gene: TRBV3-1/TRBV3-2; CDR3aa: CASTLEDPLNSNQPQHF; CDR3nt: TGTGCCAGCACCTTGGAGGACCCACTTAATAGCAATCAGCCCCAGCATTTT
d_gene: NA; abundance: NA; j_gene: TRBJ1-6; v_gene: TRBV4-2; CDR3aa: CASSQKTRAPTSSPLHF; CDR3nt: TGTGCCAGCAGCCAAAAAACCCGTGCGCCAACAAGTTCACCCCTCCACTTT
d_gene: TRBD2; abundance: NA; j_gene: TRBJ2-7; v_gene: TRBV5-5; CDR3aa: CASSSAGDSYEQYF; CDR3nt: TGTGCCAGCAGCTCCGCGGGGGATTCCTACGAGCAGTACTTC
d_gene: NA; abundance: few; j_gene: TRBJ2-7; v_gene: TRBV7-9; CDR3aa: CASSSGQYPYEQYF; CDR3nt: TGTGCCAGCAGCTCCGGACAGTATCCATACGAGCAGTACTTC